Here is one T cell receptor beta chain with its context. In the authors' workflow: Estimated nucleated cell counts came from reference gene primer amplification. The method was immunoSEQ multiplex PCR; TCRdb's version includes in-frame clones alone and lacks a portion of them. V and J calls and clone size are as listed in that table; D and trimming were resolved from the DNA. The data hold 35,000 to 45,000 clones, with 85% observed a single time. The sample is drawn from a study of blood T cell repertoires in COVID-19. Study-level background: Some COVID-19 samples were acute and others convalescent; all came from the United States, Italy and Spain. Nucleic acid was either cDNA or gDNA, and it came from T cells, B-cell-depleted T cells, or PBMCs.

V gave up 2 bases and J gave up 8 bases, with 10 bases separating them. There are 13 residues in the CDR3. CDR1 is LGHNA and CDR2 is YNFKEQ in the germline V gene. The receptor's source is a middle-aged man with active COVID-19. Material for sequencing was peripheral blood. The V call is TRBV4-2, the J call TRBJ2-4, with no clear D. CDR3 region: CASSQRRLDIQYF. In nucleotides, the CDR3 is TGTGCCAGCAGCCAACGTCGGTTGGACATTCAGTACTTC.